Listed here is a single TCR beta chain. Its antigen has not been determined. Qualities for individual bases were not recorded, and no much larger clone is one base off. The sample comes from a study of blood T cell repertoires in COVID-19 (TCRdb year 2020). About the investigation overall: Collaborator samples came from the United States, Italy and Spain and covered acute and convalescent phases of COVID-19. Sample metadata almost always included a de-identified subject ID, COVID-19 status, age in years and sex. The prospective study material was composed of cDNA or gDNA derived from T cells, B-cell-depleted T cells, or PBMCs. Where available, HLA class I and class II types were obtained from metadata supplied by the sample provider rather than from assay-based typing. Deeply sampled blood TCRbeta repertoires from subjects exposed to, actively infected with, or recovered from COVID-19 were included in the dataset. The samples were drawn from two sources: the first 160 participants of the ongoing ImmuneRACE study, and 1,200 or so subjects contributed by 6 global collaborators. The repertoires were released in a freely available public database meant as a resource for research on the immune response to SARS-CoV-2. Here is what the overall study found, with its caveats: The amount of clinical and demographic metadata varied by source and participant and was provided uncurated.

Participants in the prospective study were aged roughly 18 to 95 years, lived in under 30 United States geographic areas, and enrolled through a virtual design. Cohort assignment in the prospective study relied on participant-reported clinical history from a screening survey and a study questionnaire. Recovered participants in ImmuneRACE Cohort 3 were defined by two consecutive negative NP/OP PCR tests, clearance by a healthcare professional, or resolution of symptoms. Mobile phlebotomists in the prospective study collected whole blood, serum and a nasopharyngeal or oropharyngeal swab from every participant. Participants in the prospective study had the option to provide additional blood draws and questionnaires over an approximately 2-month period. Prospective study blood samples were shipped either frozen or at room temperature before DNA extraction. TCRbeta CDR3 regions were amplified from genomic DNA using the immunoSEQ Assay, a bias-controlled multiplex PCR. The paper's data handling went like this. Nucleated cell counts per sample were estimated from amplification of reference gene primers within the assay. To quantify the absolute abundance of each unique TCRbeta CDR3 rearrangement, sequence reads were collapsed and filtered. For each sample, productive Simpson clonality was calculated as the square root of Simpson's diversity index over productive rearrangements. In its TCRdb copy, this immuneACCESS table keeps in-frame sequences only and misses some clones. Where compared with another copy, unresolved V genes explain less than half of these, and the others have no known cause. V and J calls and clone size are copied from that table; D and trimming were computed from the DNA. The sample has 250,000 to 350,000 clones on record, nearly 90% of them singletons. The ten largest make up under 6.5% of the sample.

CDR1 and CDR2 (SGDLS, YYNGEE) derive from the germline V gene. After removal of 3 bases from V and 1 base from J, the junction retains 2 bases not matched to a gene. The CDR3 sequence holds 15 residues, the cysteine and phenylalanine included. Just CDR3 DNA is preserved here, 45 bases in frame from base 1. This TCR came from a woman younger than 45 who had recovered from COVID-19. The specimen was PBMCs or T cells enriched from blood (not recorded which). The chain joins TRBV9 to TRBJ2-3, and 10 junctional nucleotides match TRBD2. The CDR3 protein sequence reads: CASSAGTSGTDTQYF. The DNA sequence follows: TGTGCCAGCAGCGCCGGGACTAGCGGCACAGATACGCAGTATTTT.